The 2 T cell receptor beta chains given below trace back to one sample, sequenced in a study of cytomegalovirus exposure and HLA in healthy donors. Produced via immunoSEQ multiplex PCR; TCRdb's table is partial and in-frame only. Of around 70,000 clones listed, approximately 95% are singletons. What was sequenced was PBMCs. All receptors come from a man aged 18 to 29 in good health and CMV-seropositive.

The V call is TRBV6-1, the J call TRBJ2-1, with TRBD2 matching 10 bases. Germline CDR1 reads MNHNS; CDR2 reads SASEGT. The V segment lost 8 bases and the J segment 2 bases; nucleotides outside the gene matches: 3. The CDR3 spans 14 residues. The CDR3 loop reads CASLGLAAYNEQFF. The CDR3 coding sequence is TGTGCCAGCCTAGGACTAGCGGCCTACAATGAGCAGTTCTTC.

This clone was seen a single time. The chain uses TRBV28 and TRBJ1-2; 8 bases align to TRBD1. Looked up from germline, CDR1 is MDHEN and CDR2 is SYDVKM. V was pared by 5 bases and J by 7 bases, with 9 bases of the junction left unmatched. This CDR3 comprises 14 residues. The chain's CDR3 is CASSAQGGQGGYTF. CDR3 in DNA: TGTGCCAGCAGTGCACAGGGGGGGCAAGGTGGCTACACCTTC.